What follows are 19 T cell receptor beta chains derived from one specimen sequenced in a study of T cell responses to AZD1222 COVID-19 vaccine. Clones were sequenced by immunoSEQ multiplex PCR, and TCRdb holds only the in-frame ones, with some missing. This sample yields over 100,000 clones, of which approximately 87% are seen a single time; 3% to 4% belongs to the top ten. The material was peripheral blood, obtained on day 0 of AZD1222 vaccination. The origin of the receptors is an adult in good health.

The chain combines TRBV6-2 or TRBV6-3 with TRBJ2-2; the D is unclear. Trimming cost V 2 bases and J 3 bases, with 4 bases left between them. Germline lookup yields CDR1 MNHEY and CDR2 SVGEGT. The CDR3 spans 13 residues. DNA for the CDR3: TGTGCCAGCAGTTACCCCTACACCGGGGAGCTGTTTTTT. It codes for CASSYPYTGELFF.

The CDR3 loop reads CAIRIEPGTGHNNYGYTF. The CDR3 bases are TGTGCCATCAGAATTGAGCCCGGGACAGGCCACAATAACTATGGCTACACCTTC. V and J are TRBV10-3 and TRBJ1-2, with 8 bases lining up with TRBD1. The CDR3 has 18 residues. Germline CDR1 ENHRY, CDR2 SYGVKD. V was pared by 6 bases and J by 1 base, with 16 bases of the junction left unmatched.

The V call is TRBV3-1 (or the pseudogene TRBV3-2), the J call TRBJ2-7; 12 bases map to TRBD1. The CDR3 is 18 amino acids. Germline V gene sequence: CDR1 LGHDT, CDR2 YNNKEL (reference sequence). Trimming took 5 bases from V and 3 from J; bases not matched to a gene: 14. This CDR3 reads CASSEGTGGGVAHYEQYF. Written as DNA, the CDR3 is TGTGCCAGCAGCGAAGGGACAGGGGGCGGAGTAGCTCACTACGAGCAGTACTTC.

The chain uses TRBV2 and TRBJ2-7; 7 nucleotides align to TRBD1. There are 15 residues in the CDR3. V dropped 7 bases and J dropped 2; count of bases not matched to a gene: 11. Germline V gene data show CDR1 as SNHLY and CDR2 as FYNNEI. The CDR3 nucleotides are TGTGCCAGCACTCGCGACAGGGTTTATACCTACGAGCAGTACTTC. Residues: CASTRDRVYTYEQYF.

The J gene is TRBJ1-1, the V gene TRBV10-3, with TRBD1 as a possible D gene (5 bases). CDR1 is ENHRY and CDR2 is SYGVKD in the germline V gene. The V gene lost 7 bases and the J gene lost 0 bases, with 18 bases spanning the gap. CDR3 size: 16 residues. CDR3 coding DNA: TGTGCCATCATTCCGGATACGGGGGGGATGAACACTGAAGCTTTCTTT. It encodes CAIIPDTGGMNTEAFF.

CDR3 nucleotide sequence: TGTGCCAGCAGCGCAGGGGAAGGGAATGAAAAACTGTTTTTT. It translates to CASSAGEGNEKLFF. The chain links TRBV6-5 to TRBJ1-4; D perhaps matches TRBD1 (6 bases). Trimming removed 6 bases from V and 5 bases from J, with 13 bases in between. The CDR3 length is 14 residues. Germline CDR1 and CDR2: MNHEY and SVGAGI.

The V and J genes are TRBV7-2 and TRBJ2-4, with 10 positions matching TRBD1. The germline V gene has CDR1 SGHTA and CDR2 FQGNSA. This CDR3 region has 16 residues. With 2 bases clipped from V and 3 bases from J, the junction kept 4 bases outside the gene matches. CDR3 amino acids: CASSLWTGGGKNIQYF. CDR3 in DNA: TGTGCCAGCAGCTTATGGACAGGGGGAGGCAAAAACATTCAGTACTTC.

CDR3 residues: CATSRVVGFGNTIYF. The CDR3 DNA sequence: TGTGCCACCAGCAGGGTTGTAGGGTTCGGAAACACCATATATTTT. This chain links TRBV15 with TRBJ1-3; D is undetermined. This CDR3 region has 15 residues. V was cut by 3 bases and J by 4 bases, with 13 bases left in between. Germline V CDR1 and CDR2: LNHNV, YYDKDF (reference sequence).

In this sample, this clone turned up a few times. The chain carries TRBV11-2 and TRBJ2-2; TRBD1 is a possible D gene (6 bases). Looked up from germline, CDR1 is SGHAT and CDR2 is FQNNGV. The CDR3 totals 17 residues. Trimming stripped 3 bases from V and 3 bases from J, with 17 bases between. The chain's CDR3 is CASSFSRGLTYTGELFF. CDR3 DNA: TGTGCCAGCAGCTTCAGCAGGGGCCTCACTTACACCGGGGAGCTGTTTTTT.

This clone was picked up a small number of times. Because the CDR3's place on the DNA is in doubt, the DNA is left out and the CDR3 is given as listed by TCRdb. The CDR3 is CASSYPWAGGAGYTF. The V gene is TRBV12-1, the J gene TRBJ1-2. TRBV12-1 is flagged as a pseudogene. The CDR3 adds up to 15 amino acids, both ends counted.

The chain employs TRBV4-1 and TRBJ1-6; D remains unclear. Germline CDR1 MGHRA, CDR2 YSYEKL. CDR3 length equals 15 residues. With 0 bases removed from V and 10 bases from J, the gap between germline ends came to 13 bases. The CDR3 spells CASSQERLSTSPLHF. The CDR3 DNA follows: TGCGCCAGCAGCCAAGAGCGGCTCAGCACCTCACCCCTCCACTTT.

V is TRBV19 and J is TRBJ1-2; D unresolved. Trimming pared 7 bases from V and 1 base from J, leaving 16 bases between. The CDR3 length is 15 residues. Per the germline V gene, CDR1 is LNHDA and CDR2 is SQIVND (reference sequence). The chain's CDR3 is CASIPQGPFNYGYTF. As DNA, the CDR3 is TGTGCCAGTATCCCCCAAGGACCATTTAACTATGGCTACACCTTC.

The V gene is TRBV10-3, the J gene TRBJ2-7; a weak D match, TRBD2 (5 bases). Germline V gene sequence: CDR1 ENHRY, CDR2 SYGVKD. The CDR3 sequence is 13 residues long. Trimming shortened V by 6 bases and J by 6 bases, and 15 bases separated the two germline ends. CDR3 in amino acids: CAIRGTLEGEQYF. The CDR3 bases are TGTGCCATCAGGGGAACTCTTGAGGGCGAGCAGTACTTC.

A single count supports this clone. The chain combines TRBV7-2 with TRBJ1-2, with TRBD1 identical over 9 bases. This CDR3 has 15 residues. Per germline, CDR1 SGHTA and CDR2 FQGNSA. The V gene end was trimmed by 4 bases and the J gene end by 0 bases; junction bases not matched to a gene: 3. The CDR3 DNA reads as TGTGCCAGCAGCTCAAGGGACAGGGCTAACTATGGCTACACCTTC. Protein sequence: CASSSRDRANYGYTF.

The table lists this clone with a count of one. V gene TRBV27 combines with J gene TRBJ2-6, with TRBD2 as a possible D gene (6 bases). Germline V lookup: CDR1 MNHEY, CDR2 SMNVEV (reference sequence). CDR3 size: 17 residues. Trimming cost V 3 bases and J 0 bases, with 12 bases left between them. The CDR3 here is CASSFTGLGSGANVLTF. CDR3 sequence (DNA): TGTGCCAGCAGTTTCACGGGACTCGGCTCTGGGGCCAACGTCCTGACTTTC.

This chain uses TRBV6-5 with TRBJ1-1; D ambiguous. This CDR3 contains 11 residues. The germline V and J ends were trimmed by 7 bases and 1 base, with 4 bases remaining between them. Looked up from germline, CDR1 is MNHEY and CDR2 is SVGAGI. For the CDR3, the DNA is TGTGCCAGCAAGGAGAACACTGAAGCTTTCTTT. Translated, it gives CASKENTEAFF.

The chain joins TRBV6-5 to TRBJ1-1; TRBD1 matches 8 bases. Germline CDR1 MNHEY, CDR2 SVGAGI. Trimming at V came to 11 bases and at J to 1 base, leaving 3 bases not matched to a gene. There are 12 residues in the CDR3. CDR3 nucleotide sequence: TGTGCCGGGCAGGGGGCGAACACTGAAGCTTTCTTT. This sequence encodes CAGQGANTEAFF.

In this sample, this clone turned up once. The chain links TRBV18 to TRBJ1-3; no clear D. V gave up 1 base and J gave up 0 bases, with 13 bases separating them. Germline V CDR1 and CDR2: KGHSH, LQKENI. There are 17 residues in the CDR3. The CDR3 spells CASSPRGGAPSGNTIYF. CDR3 DNA sequence: TGTGCCAGCTCACCACGCGGAGGAGCCCCCTCTGGAAACACCATATATTTT.

This chain uses TRBV5-1 with TRBJ2-7; 8 positions match TRBD1. The CDR3 contains 14 residues. J gave up 1 base and V 4 bases, and 4 bases lay outside the gene matches. Per germline, CDR1 SGHRS and CDR2 YFSETQ. This CDR3 is CASSVRQGSYEQYF. In DNA, the CDR3 is TGCGCCAGCAGCGTACGACAGGGGTCCTACGAGCAGTACTTC.